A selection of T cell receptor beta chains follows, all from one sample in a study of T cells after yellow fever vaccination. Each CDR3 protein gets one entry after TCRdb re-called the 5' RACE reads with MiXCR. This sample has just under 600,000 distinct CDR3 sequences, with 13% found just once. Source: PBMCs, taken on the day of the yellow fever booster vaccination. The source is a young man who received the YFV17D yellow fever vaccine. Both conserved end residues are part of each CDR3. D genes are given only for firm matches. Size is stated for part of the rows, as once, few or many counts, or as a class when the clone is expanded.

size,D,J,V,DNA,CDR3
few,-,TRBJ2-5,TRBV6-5,TGTGCCAGCAGCCGGATGGAGACCCAGTACTTC,CASSRMETQYF
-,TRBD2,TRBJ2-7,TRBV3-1,TGTGCCAGCAGCCAGGCCGGGACTAGAAACTACGAGCAGTACTTC,CASSQAGTRNYEQYF
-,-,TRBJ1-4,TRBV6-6,TGTGCCAGCATCAACAGCAGAAATGAAAAACTGTTTTTT,CASINSRNEKLFF
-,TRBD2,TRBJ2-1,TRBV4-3,TGCGCCAGCAGCCAAGAACTAGCGGGAGTATATGAGCAGTTCTTC,CASSQELAGVYEQFF
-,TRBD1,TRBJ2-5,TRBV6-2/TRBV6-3,TGTGCCAGCATCGGACAGGGCCGGGAGACCCAGTACTTC,CASIGQGRETQYF
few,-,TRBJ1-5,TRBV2,TGTGCCAGTTCTGGTGCGTTCCAGAATCAGCCCCAGCATTTT,CASSGAFQNQPQHF
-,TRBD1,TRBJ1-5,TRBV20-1,TGCAGTGCTAGGTACGGACAGGGTACTCAGCCCCAGCATTTT,CSARYGQGTQPQHF
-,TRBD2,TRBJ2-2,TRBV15,TGTGCCACCGACACCGGGAGGGCCACCGGGGAGCTGTTTTTT,CATDTGRATGELFF
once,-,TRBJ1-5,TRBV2,TGTGCCAGCGAGAGAGGGGACAATCAGCCCCAGCATTTT,CASERGDNQPQHF
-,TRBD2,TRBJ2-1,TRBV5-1,TGCGCCAGCAGCACATTAGCGGGAGTTATCAATGAGCAGTTCTTC,CASSTLAGVINEQFF
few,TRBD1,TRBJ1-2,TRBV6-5,TGTGCCAGCAGTTACTCCTCTACCGGGACAGACTATGGCTACACCTTC,CASSYSSTGTDYGYTF
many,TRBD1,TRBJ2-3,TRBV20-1,TGCAGTGCTTCCGGGACAGGGGGTTCAGATACGCAGTATTTT,CSASGTGGSDTQYF
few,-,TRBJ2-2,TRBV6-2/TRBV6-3,TGTGCCAGCAGTTACGCAGCGGGTTTCCCCGGGGAGCTGTTTTTT,CASSYAAGFPGELFF
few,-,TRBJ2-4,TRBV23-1,TGCGCCAGCAGTCAAGAACAGATTAAGAACATTCAGTACTTC,CASSQEQIKNIQYF
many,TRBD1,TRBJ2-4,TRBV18,TGTGCCAGCTCACCTGGGACAGGGGAAAACATTCAGTACTTC,CASSPGTGENIQYF
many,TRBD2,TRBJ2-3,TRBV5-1,TGCGCCAGCACGGGAAGAGCGGGAGAAGATACGCAGTATTTT,CASTGRAGEDTQYF
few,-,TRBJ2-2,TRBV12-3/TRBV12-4,TGTGCCAGCACCCCGTGGGGGCTAGCGGCCCTCACCGGGGAGCTGTTTTTT,CASTPWGLAALTGELFF
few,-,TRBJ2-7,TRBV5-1,TGCGCCAGCAGCGGACTGGTCGACAGTCCCTACGAGCAGTACTTC,CASSGLVDSPYEQYF
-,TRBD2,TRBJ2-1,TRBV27,TGTGCCAGCAGTTTCCATAGCGGGAGGGCGGGGCAGTTCTTC,CASSFHSGRAGQFF
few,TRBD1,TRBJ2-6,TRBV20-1,TGCAGTGCTACGGGACAGCGTAGCTCTGGGGCCAACGTCCTGACTTTC,CSATGQRSSGANVLTF
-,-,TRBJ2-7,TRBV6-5,TGTGCCAGCAGTTACACCGGCTACTACGAGCAGTACTTC,CASSYTGYYEQYF
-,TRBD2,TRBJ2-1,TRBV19,TGTGCCAGTAGTATAGGAGGTAGCGGGAGGATCTACAATGAGCAGTTCTTC,CASSIGGSGRIYNEQFF
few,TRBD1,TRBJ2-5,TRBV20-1,TGCAGTGCTAGAGGGGACAGTTTTTGGTACCAAGAGACCCAGTACTTC,CSARGDSFWYQETQYF
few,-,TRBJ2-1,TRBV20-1,TGCAGTGCCCCCACAGGGTACAATGAGCAGTTCTTC,CSAPTGYNEQFF
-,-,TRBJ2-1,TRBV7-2,TGTGCCAGCAGCTTAGGTCGAGGGATCTACAATGAGCAGTTCTTC,CASSLGRGIYNEQFF
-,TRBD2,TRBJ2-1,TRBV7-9,TGTGCCAGCGGCTTTCCCCCGCCTAGCGGGATATACAATGAGCAGTTCTTC,CASGFPPPSGIYNEQFF
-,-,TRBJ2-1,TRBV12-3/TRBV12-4,TGTGCCAGCAGTCTCTCTCTTGAGCAGTTCTTC,CASSLSLEQFF
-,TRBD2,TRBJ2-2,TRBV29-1,TGCAGCGTCACAACAGTAGCGGGGAACACCGGGGAGCTGTTTTTT,CSVTTVAGNTGELFF
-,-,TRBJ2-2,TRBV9,TGTGCCAGCAGCGCGGGGATGTATAGCGGAGCCAACACCGGGGAGCTGTTTTTT,CASSAGMYSGANTGELFF
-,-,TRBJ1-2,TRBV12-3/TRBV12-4,TGTGCCAGCATGGAGGGTTATGGCTACACCTTC,CASMEGYGYTF
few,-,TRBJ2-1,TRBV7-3,TGTGCCAGCAGCTTAAATCCCGGGAACACCTACAATGAGCAGTTCTTC,CASSLNPGNTYNEQFF
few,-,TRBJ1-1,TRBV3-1,TGTGCCAGCAGCCCACAGGGCCTTACTGAAGCTTTCTTT,CASSPQGLTEAFF
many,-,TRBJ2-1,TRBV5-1,TGCGCCAGCCGAGGTTGGAATGAGCAGTTCTTC,CASRGWNEQFF
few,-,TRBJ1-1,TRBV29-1,TGCAGCGTTGTCGGCACTGAAGCTTTCTTT,CSVVGTEAFF
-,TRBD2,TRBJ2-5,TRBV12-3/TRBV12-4,TGTGCCAGCAGTTGGGGACTAGCGGGAGGAGAGACCCAGTACTTC,CASSWGLAGGETQYF
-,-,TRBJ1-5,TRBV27,TGTGCCAGCAGTGACCGGGCTCTGGGTCAGCCCCAGCATTTT,CASSDRALGQPQHF
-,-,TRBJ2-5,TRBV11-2,TGTGCCACTACCCGGGGGTACCAAGAGACCCAGTACTTC,CATTRGYQETQYF
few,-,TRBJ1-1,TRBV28,TGTGCCAGCAGTTCCCGACAGACCACTGAAGCTTTCTTT,CASSSRQTTEAFF
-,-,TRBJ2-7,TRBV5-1,TGCGCCAGCAGCTTAGGGGGGCGCGAGTACGAGCAGTACTTC,CASSLGGREYEQYF
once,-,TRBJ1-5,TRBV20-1,TGCAGTGCTAGAGGACAAGGGACCCAGCATTTT,CSARGQGTQHF
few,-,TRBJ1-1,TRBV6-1,TGTGCCAGCAGTCGCGGGACACTTCATAACACTGAAGCTTTCTTT,CASSRGTLHNTEAFF
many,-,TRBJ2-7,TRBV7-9,TGTGCCAGCAGCTTGGTAGAGCCGTACGAGCAGTACTTC,CASSLVEPYEQYF
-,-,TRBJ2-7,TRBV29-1,TGCAGCACCGCAACAGGGTTCGGCTCCTACGAGCAGTACTTC,CSTATGFGSYEQYF
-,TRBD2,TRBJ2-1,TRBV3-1,TGTGCCAGCGCTTCAACTAGCGGGACCTACAATGAGCAGTTCTTC,CASASTSGTYNEQFF